The text below deals with one T cell receptor beta chain. What it binds is unknown. This record comes from a study of cytomegalovirus exposure and HLA in healthy donors. The repertoire was sequenced with immunoSEQ multiplex PCR; TCRdb's copy has only in-frame clones and lacks some. The sample holds under 250,000 clones, around 86% seen once. Study results and limitations: Using the classifier, cytomegalovirus status was reportedly diagnosed with high specificity and sensitivity.

Germline V gene lookup returns CDR1 SEHNR and CDR2 FQNEAQ (reference sequence). Trimming took 3 bases from V and 3 from J, leaving 11 bases between them. The CDR3 has 14 amino acids. This receptor was identified in a woman aged 18-29 years in good health and CMV-seropositive. The sequenced sample was PBMCs. The J gene is TRBJ1-1, the V gene TRBV7-9; perhaps TRBD1 as D (5 bases). DNA of the CDR3: TGTGCCAGCAGCTTTGGGGGGGGGTACACTGAAGCTTTCTTT. This translates into CASSFGGGYTEAFF. Filled out from reference TRBV7-9 and TRBJ1-1, the complete variable domain reads DTGVSQNPRHKITKRGQNVTFRCDPISEHNRLYWYRQTLGQGPEFLTYFQNEAQLEKSRLLSDRFSAERPKGSFSTLEIQRTEQGDSAMYLCASSFGGGYTEAFFGQGTRLTVV.